This T cell receptor beta chain came from a study of T cell responses to AZD1222 COVID-19 vaccine. Profiled with immunoSEQ multiplex PCR; TCRdb holds only in-frame clones, not every one. The repertoire has 150,000 to 200,000 clones, over 80% of them found once; the top ten carry about 1.2%. Study observations and caveats: Receipt of two AZD1222 doses was followed by a rise in Spike-specific TCR breadth and depth.

This clone is a singleton in its sample. Antigen: not known. This receptor was taken from an adult in good health. The sequences come from peripheral blood, collected on day 0 of AZD1222 vaccination.

The CDR3 coding sequence is TGTGCCAGTATCCCGGCCAGAGGACACCGGAACACTGAAGCTTTCTTT. Amino acid sequence: CASIPARGHRNTEAFF. The genes are TRBV19 and TRBJ1-1; weak D call: TRBD1 (5 bases). CDR1 and CDR2 (germline): LNHDA, SQIVND (reference sequence). V was shortened by 7 bases and J by 1 base, with 19 bases between the two germline ends. The CDR3 is made up of 16 amino acids.